This TCR beta chain appears in the sequencing data of a study of shared clonotypes between healthy human individuals. Study-level background: Those who served as donors were a couple of women and a few men between the ages of 18 and 49.

Deep level was the assay's run setting. Method: immunoSEQ multiplex PCR; TCRdb's copy keeps in-frame clones and lacks some. This table holds about 480,000 clones, around 79% found once. Study-level results: Blood was the only sampled material, and tissue repertoires likely differ.

Of note for this clone: As yet, its antigen is unknown.

Trimming at V came to 0 bases and at J to 5 bases, leaving 1 base not matched to a gene. The CDR3 sequence is 13 residues long. Germline CDR1 is SGDLS and CDR2 is YYNGEE. The rearrangement uses TRBV9 and TRBJ1-1; 7 bases are shared with TRBD1. The sequenced sample was PBMCs. This clonotype was obtained from a woman aged 40 to 50 in good health. Some clones in this sample may be carry-over from other donors' samples. The CDR3 DNA is TGTGCCAGCAGCGTAGACAGGGGAACTGAAGCTTTCTTT. Amino acids: CASSVDRGTEAFF.